The 5 T cell receptor beta chains below come from one sample, sequenced in a study of cytomegalovirus exposure and HLA in healthy donors. 13 Jbeta primers and 60 Vbeta primers were used for the PCR. Sequencing was performed with immunoSEQ multiplex PCR; in TCRdb, only in-frame clones are kept and a portion is missing. The table lists 120,000 to 150,000 clones, 65% to 90% of them singletons. Sequencing was done on a sample of PBMCs. All receptors come from a female donor in good health and CMV-seronegative.

The chain joins TRBV6-5 to TRBJ2-2, with D maybe TRBD2 (6 bases). This CDR3 has 16 amino acids. In germline, CDR1 is MNHEY, CDR2 SVGAGI. The V end lost 0 bases, the J end lost 5 bases, and 13 bases lay between the germline ends. The CDR3 nucleotides read TGTGCCAGCAGTTACTCGATACGGGAGAGGACCGGGGAGCTGTTTTTT. Translating it yields CASSYSIRERTGELFF.

This chain links TRBV19 with TRBJ1-2; TRBD1 agrees at 7 bases. The V segment lost 6 bases and the J segment 3 bases; nucleotides outside the gene matches: 4. The V gene's germline CDR1 is LNHDA and CDR2 SQIVND (reference sequence). The CDR3 spans 13 residues. CDR3 sequence reads: CASRPQGYYGYTF. The CDR3 bases are TGTGCCAGTAGGCCACAGGGGTACTATGGCTACACCTTC.

The chain has TRBV13 and TRBJ2-3; possible D gene TRBD2, 6 bases. Germline V gives CDR1 PRHDT, CDR2 FYEKMQ (reference sequence). The CDR3 is made up of 16 amino acids. V lost 1 base and J 4 bases, leaving 15 bases between the germline ends. In DNA form, the CDR3 reads TGTGCCAGCAGCTTAGAAACGGGAGCTTGGGCAGATACGCAGTATTTT. This translates into CASSLETGAWADTQYF.

This clone was seen just once. The rearrangement uses TRBV27 and TRBJ1-4; maybe TRBD1 (6 bases). The CDR3 spans 12 residues. Trimming removed 3 bases at V and 8 bases at J, with 7 bases between. CDR1 is MNHEY, CDR2 SMNVEV, per germline (reference sequence). CDR3 nucleotide sequence: TGTGCCAGCAGTTTGAGGGGGGAAAAACTGTTTTTT. The encoded protein is CASSLRGEKLFF. The complete variable domain, with remaining parts taken from reference TRBV27 and TRBJ1-4, reads EAQVTQNPRYLITVTGKKLTVTCSQNMNHEYMSWYRQDPGLGLRQIYYSMNVEVTDKGDVPEGYKVSRKEKRNFPLILESPSPNQTSLYFCASSLRGEKLFFGSGTQLSVL.

CDR3 bases: TGTGCCAGCAGCTTAGCGGGGGGTCTGAACACTGAAGCTTTCTTT. Its protein product is CASSLAGGLNTEAFF. V gene TRBV5-5 combines with J gene TRBJ1-1, with D possibly TRBD1 on 5 matching bases. There are 15 residues in the CDR3. V was shortened by 2 bases and J by 0 bases, with 11 bases between the two germline ends. Germline assignment: CDR1 SGHKS and CDR2 YYEKEE (reference sequence).